This T cell receptor (beta chain) derives from a study of T cells in Graves' hyperthyroidism and ophthalmopathy. Amplified TCR beta CDR3 regions derived from RNA transcripts. The HTBI primer set was used in a first-round RT-PCR of the TCR CDR3. TCRdb passed the multiplex PCR reads through MiXCR, listing each CDR3 protein once. The sample lists a few hundred thousand distinct CDR3 sequences, roughly 46% seen once, with under 20% in the top ten. CDR1 LNHNV and CDR2 YYDKDF come from the germline V gene (reference sequence). V was pared by 8 bases and J by 7 bases, with 18 bases between. CDR3 size: 14 residues. The diagnoses drew upon clinical symptoms, serum thyroxine and TRAb, thyroid ultrasound and orbital computed tomography. For this clonotype: What it binds is unknown.

Findings and limits, study-wide: Blood also showed most of the thyroid clonotypes that were expanded above 0.001. In simple terms, a model built on 13 V-J features told ophthalmopathy apart from stable hyperthyroidism.

This chain connects TRBV15 to TRBJ1-5; no definite D call. The sequencing sample was made of peripheral blood or thyroid tissue (not recorded which). The TCR sequence derives from an adult woman with Graves' disease, either hyperthyroidism or ophthalmopathy (not recorded which). The CDR3 loop reads CATGKELGVQPQHF. The DNA of the CDR3 is TGTGCCACCGGAAAAGAGCTCGGGGTCCAGCCCCAGCATTTT.